Described below is a single T cell receptor (beta chain) sequence and its context. The data were taken from a study of blood T cell repertoires in COVID-19. The overall study: Spain, Italy and the United States supplied samples that represented acute and convalescent COVID-19. T cells, B-cell-depleted T cells, or PBMCs provided the cDNA or gDNA that served as material.

Per the original data handling: Reference gene primer amplification in the assay estimated nucleated cell counts. TCRdb's copy holds only in-frame clones and misses some; the assay was immunoSEQ multiplex PCR. The D gene and trimming were derived from the DNA, and the V and J assignments and clone size from that table. The sample has 150,000 to 200,000 clones, 80% seen once; the top ten hold approximately 6.9%. CDR1 is SGHTA, CDR2 FQGTGA, per germline. Deletions cut 7 bases from V and 6 bases from J, with 15 bases between. The CDR3 length is 14 residues. V is TRBV7-3 and J is TRBJ2-2, with D perhaps TRBD2 (5 bases). The source material was peripheral blood. This receptor was identified in a man aged 55-75 years with acute or convalescent COVID-19. CDR3 loop: CASMAAREAGELFF. CDR3 DNA: TGTGCCAGCATGGCAGCGAGGGAAGCCGGGGAGCTGTTTTTT.